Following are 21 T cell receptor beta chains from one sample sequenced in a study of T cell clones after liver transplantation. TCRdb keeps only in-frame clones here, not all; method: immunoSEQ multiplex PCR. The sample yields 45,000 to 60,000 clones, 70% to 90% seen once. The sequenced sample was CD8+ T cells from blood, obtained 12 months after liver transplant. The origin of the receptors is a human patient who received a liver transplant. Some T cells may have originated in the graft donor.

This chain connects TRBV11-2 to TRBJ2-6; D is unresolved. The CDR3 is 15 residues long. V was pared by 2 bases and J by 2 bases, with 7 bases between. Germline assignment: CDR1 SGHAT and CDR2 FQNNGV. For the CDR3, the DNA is TGTGCCAGCAGCTTATACTGGACTGGGGCCAACGTCCTGACTTTC. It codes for CASSLYWTGANVLTF. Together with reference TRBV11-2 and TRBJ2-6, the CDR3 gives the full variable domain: EAGVAQSPRYKIIEKRQSVAFWCNPISGHATLYWYQQILGQGPKLLIQFQNNGVVDDSQLPKDRFSAERLKGVDSTLKIQPAKLEDSAVYLCASSLYWTGANVLTFGAGSRLTVL.

The CDR3 region has the DNA TGTGCCAGCAGGGGACTAGCGGGAAACGGTGAGCAGTTCTTC. Translating gives CASRGLAGNGEQFF. This chain connects TRBV2 to TRBJ2-1, with TRBD2 matching 13 bases. V lost 6 bases to trimming and J lost 9 bases; unmatched junction nucleotides: 5. The germline gives CDR1 SNHLY, CDR2 FYNNEI. The CDR3 loop spans 14 amino acids.

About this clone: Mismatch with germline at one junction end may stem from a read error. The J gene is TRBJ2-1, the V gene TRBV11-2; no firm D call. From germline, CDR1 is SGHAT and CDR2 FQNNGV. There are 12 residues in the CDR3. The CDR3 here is CTSSSIGPEQFF. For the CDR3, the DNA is TGTACCAGCAGCTCCATTGGTCCCGAGCAGTTCTTC.

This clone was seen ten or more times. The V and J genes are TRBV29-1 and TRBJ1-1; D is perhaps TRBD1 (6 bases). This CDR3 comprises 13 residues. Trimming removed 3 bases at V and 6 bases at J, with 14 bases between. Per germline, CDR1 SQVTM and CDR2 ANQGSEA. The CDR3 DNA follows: TGCAGCGTTGAGTGGGGGGCACGGGCTGAAGCTTTCTTT. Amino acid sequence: CSVEWGARAEAFF.

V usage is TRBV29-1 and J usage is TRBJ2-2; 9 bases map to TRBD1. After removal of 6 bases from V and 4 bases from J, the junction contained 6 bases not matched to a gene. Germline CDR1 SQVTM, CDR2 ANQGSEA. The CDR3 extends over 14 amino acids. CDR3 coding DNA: TGCAGCGTGCTACAGGGGGCAGGCACCGGGGAGCTGTTTTTT. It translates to CSVLQGAGTGELFF.

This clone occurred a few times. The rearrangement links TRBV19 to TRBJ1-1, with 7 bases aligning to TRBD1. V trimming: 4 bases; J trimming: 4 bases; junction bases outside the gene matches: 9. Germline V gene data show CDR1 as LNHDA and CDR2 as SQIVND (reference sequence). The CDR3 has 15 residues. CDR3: CASSKGGGGGTEAFF. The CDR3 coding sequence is TGTGCCAGTAGTAAAGGGGGCGGGGGAGGCACTGAAGCTTTCTTT.

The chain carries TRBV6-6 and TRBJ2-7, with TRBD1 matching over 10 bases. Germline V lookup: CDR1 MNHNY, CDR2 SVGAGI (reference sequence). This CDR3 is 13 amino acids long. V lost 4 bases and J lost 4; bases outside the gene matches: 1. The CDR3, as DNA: TGTGCCAGCAGTTGGACAGGGGGATACGAGCAGTACTTC. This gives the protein CASSWTGGYEQYF.

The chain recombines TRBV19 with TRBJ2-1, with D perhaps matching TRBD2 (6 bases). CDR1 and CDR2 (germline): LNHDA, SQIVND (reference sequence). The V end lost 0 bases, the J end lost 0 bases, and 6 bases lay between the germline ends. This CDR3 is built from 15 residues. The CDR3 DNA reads TGTGCCAGTAGTATAGAGCGGGGCTCCTACAATGAGCAGTTCTTC. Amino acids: CASSIERGSYNEQFF.

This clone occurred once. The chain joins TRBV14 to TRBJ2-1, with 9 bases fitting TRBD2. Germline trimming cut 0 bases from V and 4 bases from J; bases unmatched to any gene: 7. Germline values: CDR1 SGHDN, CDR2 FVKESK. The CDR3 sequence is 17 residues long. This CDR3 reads CASSQERAGGPYNEQFF. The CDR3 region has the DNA TGTGCCAGCAGCCAAGAGAGGGCGGGAGGGCCTTACAATGAGCAGTTCTTC.

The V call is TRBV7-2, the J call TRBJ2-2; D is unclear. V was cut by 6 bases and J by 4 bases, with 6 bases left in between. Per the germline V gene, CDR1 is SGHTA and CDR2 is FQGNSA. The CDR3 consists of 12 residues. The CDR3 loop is CASRVGTGELFF. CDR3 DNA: TGTGCCAGCAGGGTTGGCACCGGGGAGCTGTTTTTT. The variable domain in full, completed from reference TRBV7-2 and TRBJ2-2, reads GAGVSQSPSNKVTEKGKDVELRCDPISGHTALYWYRQSLGQGLEFLIYFQGNSAPDKSGLPSDRFSAERTGGSVSTLTIQRTQQEDSAVYLCASRVGTGELFFGEGSRLTVL.

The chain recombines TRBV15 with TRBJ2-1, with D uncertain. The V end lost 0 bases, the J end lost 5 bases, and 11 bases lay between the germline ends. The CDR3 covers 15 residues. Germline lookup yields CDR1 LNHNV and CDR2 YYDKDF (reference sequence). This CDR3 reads CATSRDLSRHNEQFF. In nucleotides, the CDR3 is TGTGCCACCAGCAGAGATTTGAGTAGGCACAATGAGCAGTTCTTC.

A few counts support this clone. CDR3 region: CASSLWGDSQETQYF. The CDR3 DNA follows: TGCGCCAGCAGCTTGTGGGGGGACTCCCAAGAGACCCAGTACTTC. The gene calls are TRBV5-1 and TRBJ2-5; a weak D match, TRBD2 (6 bases). V lost 1 base, J lost 1 base, and 11 bases lay in between. Germline V lookup: CDR1 SGHRS, CDR2 YFSETQ. The CDR3 has 15 residues. The full variable domain, with the rest looked up from reference TRBV5-1 and TRBJ2-5, is KAGVTQTPRYLIKTRGQQVTLSCSPISGHRSVSWYQQTPGQGLQFLFEYFSETQRNKGNFPGRFSGRQFSNSRSEMNVSTLELGDSALYLCASSLWGDSQETQYFGPGTRLLVL.

CDR3 nucleotide sequence: TGTGCCAGCAGCAGTAGCTTTAGCTCCTACGAGCAGTACTTC. It specifies CASSSSFSSYEQYF. The rearrangement joins TRBV7-9 to TRBJ2-7; the D is unclear. Deletions cut 5 bases from V and 0 bases from J, with 11 bases between. Germline V lookup: CDR1 SEHNR, CDR2 FQNEAQ (reference sequence). The CDR3 runs 14 residues.

The CDR3 is CASSIGRVHPGQGHGYTF. DNA of the CDR3: TGTGCCAGTAGTATAGGAAGAGTACACCCGGGACAGGGACATGGCTACACCTTC. The rearrangement links TRBV19 to TRBJ1-2; 9 nucleotides agree with TRBD1. Germline V gene data show CDR1 as LNHDA and CDR2 as SQIVND (reference sequence). The CDR3 sequence is 18 residues long. J gave up 6 bases and V 1 base, and 15 bases lay outside the gene matches.

The CDR3 sequence is CSVRGPGYNEQFF. The CDR3, as DNA: TGCAGCGTTCGTGGCCCGGGCTACAATGAGCAGTTCTTC. This chain links TRBV29-1 with TRBJ2-1, with D unresolved. Germline CDR1 is SQVTM and CDR2 is ANQGSEA. Trimming cost V 5 bases and J 3 bases, with 11 bases left between them. CDR3 length: 13 amino acids.

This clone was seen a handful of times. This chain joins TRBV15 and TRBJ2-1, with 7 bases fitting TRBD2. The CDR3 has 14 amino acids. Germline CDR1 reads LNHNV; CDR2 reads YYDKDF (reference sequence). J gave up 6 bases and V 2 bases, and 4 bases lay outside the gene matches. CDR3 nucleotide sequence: TGTGCCACCAGCAGAATACCGGGGGGCAATGAGCAGTTCTTC. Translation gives CATSRIPGGNEQFF.

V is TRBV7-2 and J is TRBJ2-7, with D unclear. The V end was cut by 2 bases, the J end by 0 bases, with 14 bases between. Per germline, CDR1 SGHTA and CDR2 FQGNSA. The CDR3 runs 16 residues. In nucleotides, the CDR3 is TGTGCCAGCAGCTTATATCTAGGCCTCAGCTCCTACGAGCAGTACTTC. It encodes CASSLYLGLSSYEQYF.

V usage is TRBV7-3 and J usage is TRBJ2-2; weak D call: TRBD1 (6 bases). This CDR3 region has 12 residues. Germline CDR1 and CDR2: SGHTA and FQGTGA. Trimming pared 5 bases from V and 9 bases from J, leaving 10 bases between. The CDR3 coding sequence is TGTGCCAGCAGCCCATGGGGGCGGGAGCTGTTTTTT. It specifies CASSPWGRELFF.

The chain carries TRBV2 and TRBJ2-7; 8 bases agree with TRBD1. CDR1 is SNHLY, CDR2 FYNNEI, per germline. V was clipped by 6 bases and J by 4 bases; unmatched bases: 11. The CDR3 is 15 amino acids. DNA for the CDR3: TGTGCCAGCAGCCTATGGGGGACAGGCATTTACGAGCAGTACTTC. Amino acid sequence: CASSLWGTGIYEQYF. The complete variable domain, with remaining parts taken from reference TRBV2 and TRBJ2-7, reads EPEVTQTPSHQVTQMGQEVILRCVPISNHLYFYWYRQILGQKVEFLVSFYNNEISEKSEIFDDQFSVERPDGSNFTLKIRSTKLEDSAMYFCASSLWGTGIYEQYFGPGTRLTVT.

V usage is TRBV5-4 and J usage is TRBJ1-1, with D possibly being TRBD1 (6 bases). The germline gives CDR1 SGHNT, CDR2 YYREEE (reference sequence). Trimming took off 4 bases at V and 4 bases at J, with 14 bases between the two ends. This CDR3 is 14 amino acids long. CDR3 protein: CASSARDKGTEAFF. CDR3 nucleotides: TGTGCCAGCAGCGCCCGGGACAAAGGCACTGAAGCTTTCTTT.

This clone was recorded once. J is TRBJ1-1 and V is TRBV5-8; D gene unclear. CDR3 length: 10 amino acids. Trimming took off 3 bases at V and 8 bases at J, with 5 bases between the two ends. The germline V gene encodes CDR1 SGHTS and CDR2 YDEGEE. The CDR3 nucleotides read TGTGCCAGCAGCTGCGGGGAAGCTTTCTTT. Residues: CASSCGEAFF.